The sequence of this TCR beta chain was determined in a study of monozygotic twins with inflammatory bowel disease. TCRdb re-called the 5' RACE reads; one entry per CDR3 protein, DNA not given. There are around 200,000 distinct CDR3 sequences in the sample, with 1.6% held by the top ten. The length of the CDR3 is 16 residues. This sequence was found in a human donor with ulcerative colitis or Crohn's disease, or a healthy co-twin of an affected twin (not recorded which). The chain couples TRBV12-3 or TRBV12-4 to TRBJ1-6. Sequenced material: blood. CDR3 amino acids: CASSFGSSGYNSPLHF.